Following are 22 T cell receptor beta chains from one sample sequenced in a study of OX40 agonist ivuxolimab in advanced cancers. The repertoire was sequenced with immunoSEQ multiplex PCR; TCRdb's copy has only in-frame clones and lacks some. The table has some 19,000 clones, roughly 70% seen once. Sample: CD4+ or CD8+ T cells sorted from blood, taken in a trial of the OX40 agonist ivuxolimab. Receptors originate from an adult with an advanced solid tumor such as melanoma, head and neck, liver or kidney cancer.

The rearrangement links TRBV5-8 to TRBJ2-1; D remains ambiguous. The length of the CDR3 is 12 residues. V dropped 2 bases and J dropped 3 bases, with 3 bases sitting between them. Germline CDR1 SGHTS, CDR2 YDEGEE. The CDR3 nucleotides are TGTGCCAGCAGCTTCGGCTACAATGAGCAGTTCTTC. Translating gives CASSFGYNEQFF.

The rearrangement uses TRBV6-5 and TRBJ2-5; D call uncertain. Germline loops: CDR1 MNHEY, CDR2 SVGAGI. The CDR3 runs 11 residues. V was pared by 2 bases and J by 4 bases, with 2 bases between. Here the CDR3 DNA reads TGTGCCAGCAGTTACGGAGAGACCCAGTACTTC. It encodes CASSYGETQYF.

The sample holds a few counts of this clone. The V and J genes are TRBV6-5 and TRBJ2-1; D ambiguous. This CDR3 region has 11 residues. The V gene's germline CDR1 is MNHEY and CDR2 SVGAGI. V lost 5 bases and J lost 10, with 9 bases in between. In nucleotides, the CDR3 is TGTGCCAGCAGTGACGGTGGGGAGCAGTTCTTC. It translates to CASSDGGEQFF.

The chain joins TRBV28 to TRBJ1-5; 8 bases agree with TRBD1. The CDR3 sequence is 18 residues long. After removal of 4 bases from V and 0 bases from J, the junction contained 11 bases not matched to a gene. The germline CDR1 and CDR2 sequences are MDHEN and SYDVKM. DNA for the CDR3: TGTGCCAGCAGTTCGGACAGGGAGGGATACTATAGCAATCAGCCCCAGCATTTT. Its translation is CASSSDREGYYSNQPQHF.

A single count supports this clone. This chain connects TRBV7-9 to TRBJ1-1, with D unclear. The CDR3 is made up of 11 amino acids. CDR1 is SEHNR and CDR2 is FQNEAQ in the germline V gene (reference sequence). Deletions cut 5 bases from V and 6 bases from J, with 7 bases between. The CDR3 DNA reads as TGTGCCAGCAGCCCGTTGGCTGAAGCTTTCTTT. Residues: CASSPLAEAFF.

This clone was seen just once. The gene calls are TRBV4-3 and TRBJ2-1; D might be TRBD1 (6 bases). V was pared by 0 bases and J by 2 bases, with 14 bases between. Germline CDR1 is LGHNA and CDR2 is YSLEER. CDR3 length: 17 residues. CDR3 region: CASSQDETGSAYNEQFF. In DNA, the CDR3 is TGCGCCAGCAGCCAAGATGAAACAGGGAGCGCCTACAATGAGCAGTTCTTC.

V usage is TRBV21-1 and J usage is TRBJ2-1. TRBV21-1 is listed as a pseudogene. The CDR3 length is 15 residues. The CDR3, as DNA: TGTGCCAGCAGCAAAGAAGGGACGGCCATTTATGAGCAGTTCTTC. Its translation is CASSKEGTAIYEQFF.

The chain employs TRBV29-1 and TRBJ1-1; D remains unclear. V lost 2 bases, J lost 12 bases, and 16 bases lay in between. Per germline, CDR1 SQVTM and CDR2 ANQGSEA. CDR3 length: 12 residues. The DNA of the CDR3 is TGCAGCGTTGAACCCACCCCGAATGGGACTTTCTTT. It encodes CSVEPTPNGTFF. Using reference TRBV29-1 and TRBJ1-1 for the parts outside the CDR3, the full variable domain is SAVISQKPSRDICQRGTSLTIQCQVDSQVTMMFWYRQQPGQSLTLIATANQGSEATYESGFVIDKFPISRPNLTFSTLTVSNMSPEDSSIYLCSVEPTPNGTFFGQGTRLTVV.

The V call is TRBV7-5, the J call TRBJ2-7; no DNA check was done on the table's D call, TRBD2. TRBV7-5 is a listed pseudogene. The CDR3 loop spans 17 amino acids. The CDR3 is CARSLSPTSGQTYEQYF. CDR3 nucleotide sequence: TGTGCCAGAAGCCTGTCCCCGACTAGCGGGCAAACCTACGAGCAGTACTTC.

This clone was observed a few times. The chain carries TRBV2 and TRBJ2-7, with D maybe TRBD1 (6 bases). CDR1 is SNHLY, CDR2 FYNNEI, per germline. The CDR3 is 14 residues long. The ends were cut back, 1 base at V and 3 bases at J, with 10 bases in the middle. In DNA, the CDR3 is TGTGCCAGCAGTGAAGGGACAGCCTTCTACGAGCAGTACTTC. Protein: CASSEGTAFYEQYF.

This chain links TRBV6-5 with TRBJ2-5; 10 bases align to TRBD1. Germline CDR1 reads MNHEY; CDR2 reads SVGAGI. The V gene end was trimmed by 7 bases and the J gene end by 5 bases; junction bases not matched to a gene: 7. The CDR3 is 14 residues long. CDR3 nucleotides: TGTGCCAGCACTCAGGGGGGACAGGGGGAGACCCAGTACTTC. It encodes CASTQGGQGETQYF.

The chain carries TRBV28 and TRBJ1-2; D gene ambiguous. With 2 bases removed from V and 5 bases from J, the gap between germline ends came to 12 bases. This CDR3 spans 14 amino acids. Germline lookup yields CDR1 MDHEN and CDR2 SYDVKM. CDR3 sequence: CASSLVNRAYGYTF. The CDR3 DNA reads as TGTGCCAGCAGTTTAGTCAATAGGGCTTATGGCTACACCTTC.

The rearrangement links TRBV4-3 to TRBJ1-4; no clear D. Germline assignment: CDR1 LGHNA and CDR2 YSLEER. CDR3 length equals 17 residues. The V end lost 4 bases, the J end lost 0 bases, and 15 bases lay between the germline ends. The CDR3 DNA reads TGCGCCAGCAGCCGTCTTCAACCAGTGGCAACTAATGAAAAACTGTTTTTT. This codes for CASSRLQPVATNEKLFF.

This clone was recorded once. The CDR3 protein is CASSWGTGLALGTDTQYF. The CDR3 coding sequence is TGTGCCAGCAGTTGGGGTACGGGACTAGCGCTGGGGACAGATACGCAGTATTTT. This chain links TRBV28 with TRBJ2-3; the match to TRBD2 covers 10 bases. V was clipped by 4 bases and J by 3 bases; unmatched bases: 13. Germline lookup yields CDR1 MDHEN and CDR2 SYDVKM. CDR3 size: 18 residues.

This sequence joins TRBV6-5 and TRBJ1-1; D is perhaps TRBD1 (6 bases). CDR1 and CDR2 from the germline V gene are MNHEY and SVGAGI. The V gene lost 2 bases and the J gene lost 0 bases, with 10 bases spanning the gap. The CDR3 length is 15 residues. CDR3 bases: TGTGCCAGCAGTTACCTTGGACAGTTGAACACTGAAGCTTTCTTT. Translating gives CASSYLGQLNTEAFF.

This sequence joins TRBV4-1 and TRBJ2-5, with a weak D call TRBD2 (7 bases). From germline, CDR1 is MGHRA and CDR2 YSYEKL. V was trimmed by 0 bases and J by 5 bases, leaving 13 bases between them. The length of the CDR3 is 15 residues. CDR3 sequence: CASSQERGARETQYF. The DNA for the CDR3 is TGCGCCAGCAGCCAAGAACGGGGGGCCCGGGAGACCCAGTACTTC.

This clone has ten or more counts. J is TRBJ2-3 and V is TRBV2, with D unclear. This CDR3 region has 13 residues. The V gene's germline CDR1 is SNHLY and CDR2 FYNNEI. V was shortened by 4 bases and J by 2 bases, with 7 bases between the two germline ends. The CDR3 spells CASSVGNTDTQYF. The CDR3 nucleotides are TGTGCCAGCAGTGTAGGGAACACAGATACGCAGTATTTT. Full variable domain (outside the CDR3, taken from reference TRBV2 and TRBJ2-3): EPEVTQTPSHQVTQMGQEVILRCVPISNHLYFYWYRQILGQKVEFLVSFYNNEISEKSEIFDDQFSVERPDGSNFTLKIRSTKLEDSAMYFCASSVGNTDTQYFGPGTRLTVL.

This clone was seen a few times. The chain is built from TRBV5-6 and TRBJ1-2, with TRBD1 matching over 7 bases. The CDR3 spans 15 residues. Trimming cost V 0 bases and J 4 bases; bases outside gene matches: 6. CDR1 is SGHDT and CDR2 is YYEEEE in the germline V gene. CDR3 sequence: CASSLVQGVSYGYTF. CDR3 sequence (DNA): TGTGCCAGCAGCTTGGTTCAGGGGGTTAGCTATGGCTACACCTTC.

This chain joins TRBV11-2 and TRBJ2-7; the match to TRBD2 covers 12 bases. The CDR3 has 15 residues. Germline values: CDR1 SGHAT, CDR2 FQNNGV. J was trimmed by 1 base and V by 4 bases; bases with no gene match: 2. The CDR3 DNA is TGTGCCAGCAGCTCGGGACTAGCGGGTTCCTACGAGCAGTACTTC. This codes for CASSSGLAGSYEQYF.

The sample holds a few counts of this clone. The chain combines TRBV6-6 with TRBJ2-1, with D perhaps matching TRBD1 (6 bases). Germline-derived CDR1 and CDR2 are MNHNY and SVGAGI (reference sequence). This CDR3 is built from 14 residues. V was cut by 6 bases and J by 7 bases, with 16 bases left in between. Written as DNA, the CDR3 is TGTGCCAGCAGCCAAGGGGGATTCTGGAATGAGCAGTTCTTC. Translating it yields CASSQGGFWNEQFF.

The V call is TRBV5-4, the J call TRBJ2-5; the match to TRBD2 covers 7 bases. The V gene end was trimmed by 4 bases and the J gene end by 5 bases; junction bases not matched to a gene: 8. The CDR3 covers 14 residues. From germline, CDR1 is SGHNT and CDR2 YYREEE (reference sequence). CDR3 nucleotide sequence: TGTGCCAGCAGCGATGGGGGGGTTATGGAGACCCAGTACTTC. It translates to CASSDGGVMETQYF. The full variable domain, rest sourced from reference TRBV5-4 and TRBJ2-5, is ETGVTQSPTHLIKTRGQQVTLRCSSQSGHNTVSWYQQALGQGPQFIFQYYREEENGRGNFPPRFSGLQFPNYSSELNVNALELDDSALYLCASSDGGVMETQYFGPGTRLLVL.

The chain combines TRBV11-1 with TRBJ2-7; TRBD1 is a possible D gene (5 bases). The germline V gene encodes CDR1 SGHAT and CDR2 FQDESV (reference sequence). The ends were cut back, 3 bases at V and 5 bases at J, with 17 bases in the middle. This CDR3 has 15 amino acids. The CDR3 DNA follows: TGTGCCAGCAGCTTCCTTCCAGGGCCCGCGCACGAGCAGTACTTC. This encodes CASSFLPGPAHEQYF.